This TCR beta chain was sequenced in a study of T cells after yellow fever vaccination. Points on this clonotype: The antigen is unknown.

Study results and caveats: The study re-detected most primary-vaccination clones after the booster (approximately 96% CD4, around 89% CD8). FACS-sorted repertoires could contain abundant clonotypes contaminating from the bulk population.

It was through 5'RACE template switching that TCR cDNA was made, with a universal primer site and UMIs added. TCRdb processed the 5' RACE reads anew with MiXCR; each CDR3 protein has one entry. The data hold a few hundred thousand distinct CDR3 sequences, with about 7% observed a single time. The material was CD4+ T cells sorted from PBMCs, obtained on the day of the yellow fever booster vaccination. This receptor was identified in a man in his thirties or forties who received the YFV17D yellow fever vaccine.

CDR3 in amino acids: CASSHRQTNYGYTF. The CDR3 coding sequence is TGTGCCAGCTCACACCGACAGACTAACTATGGCTACACCTTC. The rearrangement joins TRBV18 to TRBJ1-2; TRBD1 might be the D (5 bases). Germline V gene data show CDR1 as KGHSH and CDR2 as LQKENI. The V end was cut by 4 bases, the J end by 0 bases, with 9 bases between. This CDR3 contains 14 residues.